These 11 T cell receptor beta chains share one sample of origin, sequenced in a study of Ad26.COV2.S vaccination and SARS-CoV-2 variants. As to treatment: around 19 received Ad26.COV2.S at low or high dose, single or two shots; five or six received placebo; per-sample allocation not given. It was on day 63 after the first vaccine or placebo injection that samples were taken. Clones were sequenced by immunoSEQ multiplex PCR, and TCRdb holds only the in-frame ones, with some missing. The profile shows 440,000 or so clones, 70% to 90% of them singletons. The input for sequencing was peripheral blood, taken in a trial of Ad26.COV2.S vaccine versus placebo. These TCRs come from a person between 18 and 59 years old who received the Ad26.COV2.S COVID-19 vaccine or a placebo.

The chain has TRBV10-3 and TRBJ2-1, with TRBD2 matching over 8 bases. Trimming cost V 4 bases and J 6 bases; bases outside gene matches: 11. The CDR3 runs 16 residues. Germline CDR1 reads ENHRY; CDR2 reads SYGVKD. The CDR3 bases are TGTGCCATCAGTGGACGGGGGGGGACCGACGCCAATGAGCAGTTCTTC. Translation gives CAISGRGGTDANEQFF.

This chain uses TRBV10-2 with TRBJ2-6; tentatively, D is TRBD1 (7 bases). The germline CDR1 and CDR2 sequences are WSHSY and SAAADI. Between the trimmed V and J ends, which lost 11 bases and 0 bases, there was a span of 26 bases. CDR3 length: 19 residues. The CDR3: CAVRGGPGQLGSGANVLTF. Here the CDR3 DNA reads TGCGCCGTCAGGGGAGGACCGGGACAGTTGGGCTCTGGGGCCAACGTCCTGACTTTC.

The rearrangement joins TRBV19 to TRBJ2-1; 8 bases map to TRBD2. This CDR3 has 14 amino acids. Germline V lookup: CDR1 LNHDA, CDR2 SQIVND (reference sequence). Unmatched junction bases numbered 5, after V lost 1 base and J lost 9 bases. Here the CDR3 reads CASSIAGGQFEQFF. The CDR3 region has the DNA TGTGCCAGTAGTATAGCGGGGGGGCAGTTTGAGCAGTTCTTC.

This clone was found many times. V gene TRBV28 combines with J gene TRBJ1-6; D is perhaps TRBD1 (6 bases). The V gene's germline CDR1 is MDHEN and CDR2 SYDVKM. V lost 6 bases and J 4 bases, leaving 16 bases between the germline ends. This CDR3 has 16 residues. The CDR3 DNA reads TGTGCCAGCAGCCCCGGACAGTTAGTTTATAATTCACCCCTCCACTTT. Encoded protein: CASSPGQLVYNSPLHF.

The genes are TRBV5-1 and TRBJ1-2, with D uncertain. From germline, CDR1 is SGHRS and CDR2 YFSETQ. V was cut by 5 bases and J by 2 bases, with 10 bases left in between. The CDR3 has 13 residues. The CDR3 bases are TGCGCCAGCAGAAGGGCGGAAAACTATGGCTACACCTTC. Its protein product is CASRRAENYGYTF.

The chain couples TRBV7-2 to TRBJ2-5, with D possibly matching TRBD2 (5 bases). CDR1 and CDR2 (germline): SGHTA, FQGNSA. The CDR3 is 14 amino acids. With 5 bases removed from V and 2 bases from J, the gap between germline ends came to 12 bases. DNA of the CDR3: TGTGCCAGCAGCGCTAAGAGAGGGCAAGAGACCCAGTACTTC. Translation: CASSAKRGQETQYF.

This chain links TRBV13 with TRBJ2-7, with TRBD2 matching over 13 bases. Germline CDR1 and CDR2: PRHDT and FYEKMQ (reference sequence). V shed 4 bases and J 2 bases; nucleotides not matched to a gene: 8. This CDR3 is 17 amino acids long. CDR3 in DNA: TGTGCCAGCAGCTCCGGGACTAGCGGGATTAGACCCTACGAGCAGTACTTC. Translation: CASSSGTSGIRPYEQYF.

This chain uses TRBV29-1 with TRBJ1-1; D possibly corresponds to TRBD1 (6 bases). Trimming took 0 bases from V and 2 from J, leaving 10 bases between them. CDR3 length equals 14 residues. Germline CDR1 SQVTM, CDR2 ANQGSEA. The CDR3 protein is CSVEDPRGNTEAFF. The CDR3 DNA sequence: TGCAGCGTTGAAGATCCCAGGGGAAACACTGAAGCTTTCTTT.

This chain joins TRBV5-4 and TRBJ2-3; TRBD1 is a possible D gene (6 bases). Looked up from germline, CDR1 is SGHNT and CDR2 is YYREEE (reference sequence). Trimming cost V 4 bases and J 4 bases, with 10 bases left between them. The CDR3 runs to 13 residues. In DNA form, the CDR3 reads TGTGCCAGCAGCACACAGGGCGCAGATACGCAGTATTTT. As protein: CASSTQGADTQYF.

V and J are TRBV18 and TRBJ1-1; TRBD1 is a possible D gene (5 bases). The CDR3 contains 14 residues. Germline CDR1 and CDR2: KGHSH and LQKENI. Trimming took off 3 bases at V and 1 base at J, with 9 bases between the two ends. Here the CDR3 DNA reads TGTGCCAGCTCACCCAGGGAAGCGAACACTGAAGCTTTCTTT. This gives the protein CASSPREANTEAFF. Drawing the rest from reference TRBV18 and TRBJ1-1, the complete variable domain is NAGVMQNPRHLVRRRGQEARLRCSPMKGHSHVYWYRQLPEEGLKFMVYLQKENIIDESGMPKERFSAEFPKEGPSILRIQQVVRGDSAAYFCASSPREANTEAFFGQGTRLTVV.

In nucleotides, the CDR3 is TGTGCCAGTAGTCCATACAGGGGGTCCTCAGATCAGCCCCAGCATTTT. This translates into CASSPYRGSSDQPQHF. This rearrangement joins TRBV19 to TRBJ1-5; 8 bases are a match to TRBD1. The CDR3 sequence is 16 residues long. V lost 5 bases, J lost 5 bases, and 11 bases stayed unmatched. The V gene's germline CDR1 is LNHDA and CDR2 SQIVND (reference sequence).